This entry is about one TCR beta chain. Data came from immunoSEQ multiplex PCR; TCRdb stores just in-frame clones and leaves some out. The table lists hundreds of thousands of clones, about 88% of them singletons, with approximately 2.1% in the top ten. The sample comes from a study of blood T cell repertoires in COVID-19. Germline CDR1 is PRHDT and CDR2 is FYEKMQ (reference sequence). This CDR3 spans 17 amino acids. The J segment lost 6 bases and the V segment lost 0 bases, leaving 13 bases of the junction unmatched. This chain links TRBV13 with TRBJ1-2; TRBD1 agrees at 7 bases. Specimen: peripheral blood. This clonotype was obtained from a woman in her thirties or forties who had recovered from COVID-19. The CDR3 sequence: CASSLGGVQGSVNGYTF. CDR3 nucleotides: TGTGCCAGCAGCTTAGGGGGGGTACAGGGGTCGGTAAATGGCTACACCTTC.